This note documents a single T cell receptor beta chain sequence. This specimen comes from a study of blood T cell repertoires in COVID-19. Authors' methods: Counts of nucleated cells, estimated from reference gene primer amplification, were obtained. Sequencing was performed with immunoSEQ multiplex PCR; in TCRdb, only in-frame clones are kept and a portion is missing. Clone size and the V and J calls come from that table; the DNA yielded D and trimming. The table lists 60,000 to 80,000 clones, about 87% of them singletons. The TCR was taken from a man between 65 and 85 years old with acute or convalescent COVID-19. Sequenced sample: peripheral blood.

The CDR3 nucleotides read TGTGCCAGCAGATCCGGGACAGGGGCGACAGATACGCAGTATTTT. Translation gives CASRSGTGATDTQYF. The J gene is TRBJ2-3, the V gene TRBV3-1 (or the pseudogene TRBV3-2); TRBD1 matches 10 bases. V lost 6 bases and J lost 3; bases outside the gene matches: 6. CDR1 is LGHDT and CDR2 is YNNKEL in the germline V gene (reference sequence). The CDR3 totals 15 residues.